This entry describes one TCR beta chain. The data stem from a study of identical twins. Germline CDR1 is MNHEY and CDR2 is SMNVEV (reference sequence). V lost 5 bases, J lost 0 bases, and 10 bases stayed unmatched. This CDR3 is 17 amino acids long. Each CDR3 protein is one row after TCRdb ran MiXCR on the 5' RACE reads. The table lists roughly 1,500,000 distinct CDR3 sequences, around 33% of them singletons. J is TRBJ1-5 and V is TRBV27; 7 bases fit TRBD1. The sequence derives from a newborn girl in good health. The material sequenced was cord blood. The CDR3 nucleotides read TGTGCCAGCAGTAGGGGGACAGACCATTATAGCAATCAGCCCCAGCATTTT. It specifies CASSRGTDHYSNQPQHF.